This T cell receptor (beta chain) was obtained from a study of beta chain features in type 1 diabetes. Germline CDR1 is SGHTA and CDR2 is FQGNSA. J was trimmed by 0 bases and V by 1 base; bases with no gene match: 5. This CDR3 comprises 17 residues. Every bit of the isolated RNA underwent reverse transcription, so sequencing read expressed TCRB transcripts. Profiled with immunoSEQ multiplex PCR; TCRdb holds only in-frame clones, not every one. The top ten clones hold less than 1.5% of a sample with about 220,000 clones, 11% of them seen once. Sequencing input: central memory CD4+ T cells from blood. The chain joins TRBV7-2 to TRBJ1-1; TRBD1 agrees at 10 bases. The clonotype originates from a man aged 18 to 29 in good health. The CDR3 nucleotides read TGTGCCAGCAGCTTAGTGGGACAGGGGACAGTGAACACTGAAGCTTTCTTT. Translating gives CASSLVGQGTVNTEAFF.